This TCR beta chain is from a study of Graves' ophthalmopathy and Graves' hyperthyroidism. General study points: Blood repertoires reportedly contained most expanded thyroid clonotypes above 0.001 frequency.

This clonotype was seen many times. No antigen is known for it. V lost 0 bases and J 7 bases, leaving 15 bases between the germline ends. Germline lookup yields CDR1 GTSNPN and CDR2 SVGIG (reference sequence). The CDR3 has 14 residues. Newly diagnosed, the hyperthyroidism patients had under 2 months' duration and were aged 18 to 65. Other autoimmune diseases, uncontrolled infections, pregnancy and lactation each led to patient exclusion. Someone took the PBMCs out of 10 ml of fresh peripheral blood. RNA transcripts were the template, and TCR beta CDR3 regions were amplified from them. RT-PCR in the first round used HTBI primers; a second-round multiplex PCR followed. TCRdb re-analysed the multiplex PCR reads in MiXCR, keeping a single row per CDR3 protein. Of roughly 400,000 distinct CDR3 sequences in the sample, about 15% were seen once.

This chain connects TRBV30 to TRBJ1-1; D not resolved. The sequenced sample was peripheral blood. The clonotype comes from an adult woman with stable Graves' hyperthyroidism. As DNA, the CDR3 is TGTGCCTGGAGTGTAATATGGGAGGATGGTGAAGCTTTCTTT. Translation: CAWSVIWEDGEAFF.